These 18 T cell receptor beta chains originate from one sample sequenced in a study of T-cell memory formation after mild COVID-19. TCRdb reprocessed the 5' RACE reads with MiXCR, giving one entry per CDR3 protein. The top ten hold around 13% of the sample, which has just over 400,000 distinct CDR3 sequences, around a quarter seen once. The source material was PBMCs or a T cell subset sorted from them (not recorded which). The source is an adult woman who had mild COVID-19 (a few samples of this study predate the infection). Cell type and time point are not known.

The chain combines TRBV7-8 with TRBJ1-1; no definite D call. CDR3 length: 13 amino acids. Germline CDR1 is SGHVS and CDR2 is FQNEAQ. The V gene lost 7 bases and the J gene lost 7 bases, with 16 bases spanning the gap. The CDR3 sequence is CASTRGQDFEAFF. The CDR3 DNA is TGTGCCAGCACCCGTGGCCAGGACTTTGAAGCTTTCTTT. The entire variable domain, with the rest obtained from reference TRBV7-8 and TRBJ1-1, is as follows: GAGVSQSPRYKVAKRGQDVALRCDPISGHVSLFWYQQALGQGPEFLTYFQNEAQLDKSGLPSDRFFAERPEGSVSTLKIQRTQQEDSAVYLCASTRGQDFEAFFGQGTRLTVV.

This clonotype occurred a few times. V usage is TRBV7-9 and J usage is TRBJ2-7; weak D call: TRBD2 (5 bases). Germline V gene sequence: CDR1 SEHNR, CDR2 FQNEAQ (reference sequence). There are 13 residues in the CDR3. The V end lost 3 bases, the J end lost 2 bases, and 8 bases lay between the germline ends. The CDR3 protein is CASSFAGAYEQYF. The CDR3 DNA sequence: TGTGCCAGCAGCTTTGCGGGTGCCTACGAGCAGTACTTC.

This clonotype has a handful of counts. The CDR3 region is CASGTGNTGELFF. In nucleotides, the CDR3 is TGTGCCAGCGGTACAGGAAACACCGGGGAGCTGTTTTTT. The chain recombines TRBV4-2 with TRBJ2-2, with D possibly matching TRBD1 (5 bases). V was shortened by 8 bases and J by 2 bases, with 9 bases between the two germline ends. This CDR3 is 13 amino acids long. Germline CDR1 reads LGHNA; CDR2 reads YNFKEQ.

This chain links TRBV7-6 with TRBJ2-2, with 10 bases lining up with TRBD2. J was trimmed by 7 bases and V by 5 bases; bases with no gene match: 13. This CDR3 spans 17 amino acids. The germline gives CDR1 SGHVS, CDR2 FNYEAQ. This CDR3 is CASSRPRAGGRGGELFF. CDR3 nucleotides: TGTGCCAGCAGCCGCCCCCGAGCGGGGGGGCGAGGCGGGGAGCTGTTTTTT.

This clonotype has a handful of counts. This chain uses TRBV6-5 with TRBJ2-7; the match to TRBD2 covers 9 bases. V lost 4 bases to trimming and J lost 0 bases; unmatched junction nucleotides: 7. The length of the CDR3 is 16 residues. Germline lookup yields CDR1 MNHEY and CDR2 SVGAGI. Written as DNA, the CDR3 is TGTGCCAGCAGTTCGCCGACTAGCGGAAGCTCCTACGAGCAGTACTTC. This codes for CASSSPTSGSSYEQYF.

This clonotype was recorded a few times. The J gene is TRBJ2-3, the V gene TRBV11-2, with D possibly being TRBD1 or TRBD2 (5 bases each). The V and J ends lost 5 bases and 4 bases respectively, with 13 bases between them. This CDR3 is built from 14 residues. The germline CDR1 and CDR2 sequences are SGHAT and FQNNGV. The CDR3 protein is CASSRFSGPDTQYF. The CDR3, as DNA: TGTGCCAGCAGCCGCTTTTCGGGGCCAGATACGCAGTATTTT.

The rearrangement joins TRBV15 to TRBJ2-7, with 8 bases identical to TRBD1. The junction had 3 bases not matched to a gene; V was cut back by 0 bases and J by 2 bases. CDR3 size: 15 residues. CDR1 LNHNV and CDR2 YYDKDF come from the germline V gene (reference sequence). The CDR3 is CATSRDPDRAYEQYF. The CDR3 bases are TGTGCCACCAGCAGAGATCCGGACAGGGCCTACGAGCAGTACTTC.

V gene TRBV20-1 combines with J gene TRBJ2-5, with 7 bases identical to TRBD1. V shed 2 bases, J shed 5 bases, and the junction held 11 bases outside the gene matches. This CDR3 spans 15 amino acids. The germline gives CDR1 DFQATT, CDR2 SNEGSKA (reference sequence). The CDR3 protein is CSARLGQSPVETQYF. CDR3 coding DNA: TGCAGTGCTAGACTGGGACAGTCGCCGGTCGAGACCCAGTACTTC.

The sample holds a few counts of this clonotype. This chain uses TRBV5-1 with TRBJ2-7; 15 bases line up with TRBD2. The ends lost 4 bases at V and 5 bases at J; junction bases unmatched: 10. Germline CDR1 reads SGHRS; CDR2 reads YFSETQ. The CDR3 loop spans 17 amino acids. The CDR3 DNA reads TGCGCCAGCAGCCCCGAGGGACTAGCGGGAGGTGCAGACGAGCAGTACTTC. It is translated as CASSPEGLAGGADEQYF.

The rearrangement links TRBV11-2 to TRBJ2-1, with D hard to call. The germline gives CDR1 SGHAT, CDR2 FQNNGV. The V and J ends lost 4 bases and 7 bases respectively, with 11 bases between them. The CDR3 has 13 residues. CDR3: CASSSQERNEQFF. The CDR3 nucleotides read TGTGCCAGCAGCTCCCAAGAAAGGAATGAGCAGTTCTTC.

The chain recombines TRBV30 with TRBJ1-2, with D uncertain. V lost 3 bases to trimming and J lost 3 bases, with 14 bases between them. CDR3 length: 14 residues. The germline gives CDR1 GTSNPN, CDR2 SVGIG (reference sequence). Here the CDR3 DNA reads TGTGCCTGGAGGGAGGAGGGAGTCTACTATGGCTACACCTTC. This translates into CAWREEGVYYGYTF.

This chain links TRBV10-3 with TRBJ2-1; TRBD2 matches 8 bases. Germline CDR1 ENHRY, CDR2 SYGVKD. This CDR3 spans 15 amino acids. Trimming removed 3 bases from V and 8 bases from J; junction bases left unmatched: 9. The CDR3 loop is CAISDLLSGGDEQFF. The CDR3 DNA sequence: TGTGCCATCAGTGACTTACTCAGCGGGGGTGATGAGCAGTTCTTC.

The CDR3 bases are TGCAGTGCTAGGGAGGGACCTTTCCAAGAGACCCAGTACTTC. This translates into CSAREGPFQETQYF. The chain joins TRBV20-1 to TRBJ2-5, with D possibly TRBD2 on 6 matching bases. Germline CDR1 is DFQATT and CDR2 is SNEGSKA (reference sequence). This CDR3 is built from 14 residues. V was cut by 3 bases and J by 1 base, with 12 bases left in between.

The chain is built from TRBV10-3 and TRBJ2-5; D uncertain. V lost 6 bases, J lost 4 bases, and 12 bases lay in between. This CDR3 has 13 residues. CDR1 ENHRY and CDR2 SYGVKD come from the germline V gene. The CDR3 protein is CAIRPGERETQYF. As DNA, the CDR3 is TGTGCCATCAGACCTGGCGAGCGAGAGACCCAGTACTTC.

This clonotype was seen only a few times. The rearrangement uses TRBV19 and TRBJ1-1; D is unclear. The CDR3 loop spans 12 amino acids. V shed 2 bases and J shed 6 bases, with 7 bases lying between them. The germline V gene has CDR1 LNHDA and CDR2 SQIVND (reference sequence). In DNA, the CDR3 is TGTGCCAGTAGTATAAGAGCGGCTGAAGCTTTCTTT. Its translation: CASSIRAAEAFF.

This clonotype showed up just a few times. The chain couples TRBV7-2 to TRBJ2-1; the match to TRBD2 covers 8 bases. The J segment lost 4 bases and the V segment lost 4 bases, leaving 6 bases of the junction unmatched. Germline V gene sequence: CDR1 SGHTA, CDR2 FQGNSA. This CDR3 has 15 residues. CDR3 sequence reads: CASSSAGGIYNEQFF. The CDR3 nucleotides are TGTGCCAGCAGCTCTGCGGGGGGCATATACAATGAGCAGTTCTTC.

The rearrangement joins TRBV9 to TRBJ2-7, with 8 bases fitting TRBD1. V was clipped by 4 bases and J by 5 bases; unmatched bases: 8. The germline V gene has CDR1 SGDLS and CDR2 YYNGEE. The CDR3 sequence is 14 residues long. CDR3 protein: CASSPRTGSDEQYF. In nucleotides, the CDR3 is TGTGCCAGCAGCCCGCGGACAGGGTCCGACGAGCAGTACTTC.

This clonotype was recorded a few times. The J gene is TRBJ2-1, the V gene TRBV24-1, with D possibly matching TRBD1 (5 bases). Trimming removed 1 base at V and 9 bases at J, with 9 bases between. The CDR3 contains 13 residues. Germline CDR1 and CDR2: KGHDR and SFDVKD. Here the CDR3 reads CATSDFREFEQFF. CDR3 bases: TGTGCCACCAGTGATTTCAGGGAATTTGAGCAGTTCTTC.